The clone carrying this T cell receptor beta chain was seen a single time. The data originate from a study of blood T cell repertoires in COVID-19. Study information: From the United States, Italy and Spain came samples of acute and convalescent COVID-19. PBMCs, B-cell-depleted T cells, or T cells provided the cDNA or gDNA that made up the material.

Authors' processing steps: Counts of nucleated cells, estimated from reference gene primer amplification, were obtained. Sequencing was performed with immunoSEQ multiplex PCR; in TCRdb, only in-frame clones are kept and a portion is missing. V and J calls and clone size are given by that table; D and trimming were obtained from the DNA. The table records around 130,000 clones, around 89% of them present only once. This CDR3 comprises 17 residues. The ends lost 0 bases at V and 8 bases at J; junction bases unmatched: 14. Germline-derived CDR1 and CDR2 are MNHEY and SMNVEV (reference sequence). The sample was peripheral blood. V gene TRBV27 combines with J gene TRBJ2-3; 7 bases line up with TRBD1. The origin of this receptor is a man between 45 and 60 years old with active or convalescent COVID-19. Here the CDR3 reads CASSLSSTGSRSGTQYF. The CDR3 nucleotides are TGTGCCAGCAGTTTATCGTCGACAGGGAGTAGAAGTGGTACGCAGTATTTT.